One sample yielded the 23 T cell receptor beta chains listed below, sequenced in a study of blood T cell repertoires in COVID-19. TCRdb's table, derived via immunoSEQ multiplex PCR, lists solely in-frame clones and lacks some. The sample records a few hundred thousand clones, about 85% being singletons. Sequenced: peripheral blood. The receptors originated from a man between 18 and 35 years old with active or convalescent COVID-19.

The chain combines TRBV12-5 with TRBJ1-4, with 8 bases identical to TRBD1. V dropped 2 bases and J dropped 7; count of bases not matched to a gene: 12. Germline CDR1 and CDR2: LGHNT and FRNRAP. CDR3 length: 17 amino acids. This CDR3 reads CASGLPATGVLPEKLFF. CDR3 bases: TGTGCTAGTGGTTTGCCCGCGACAGGGGTTTTACCTGAAAAACTGTTTTTT.

This clone was found a few times. The V call is TRBV7-9, the J call TRBJ1-1, with D unclear. Germline-derived CDR1 and CDR2 are SEHNR and FQNEAQ (reference sequence). V was cut by 5 bases and J by 6 bases, with 19 bases left in between. The CDR3 is 15 residues long. In DNA, the CDR3 is TGTGCCAGCAGCCCCGGTTACTACGGTAACGCTGAAGCTTTCTTT. It yields the protein CASSPGYYGNAEAFF.

The chain uses TRBV29-1 and TRBJ1-1; TRBD1 might be the D (6 bases). This CDR3 has 13 amino acids. Trimming pared 1 base from V and 6 bases from J, leaving 12 bases between. CDR1 is SQVTM, CDR2 ANQGSEA, per germline. The CDR3 sequence: CSVEGGGGAEAFF. For the CDR3, the DNA is TGCAGCGTTGAAGGGGGCGGGGGCGCTGAAGCTTTCTTT.

The chain joins TRBV5-1 to TRBJ1-6, with D perhaps TRBD1 (5 bases). Trimming removed 4 bases at V and 10 bases at J, with 15 bases between. The germline V gene has CDR1 SGHRS and CDR2 YFSETQ. This CDR3 has 14 residues. CDR3 DNA: TGCGCCAGCAGCGTGGGGGTCGAGGGATCACCCCTCCACTTT. Translating it yields CASSVGVEGSPLHF. The full variable domain, with the rest looked up from reference TRBV5-1 and TRBJ1-6, is KAGVTQTPRYLIKTRGQQVTLSCSPISGHRSVSWYQQTPGQGLQFLFEYFSETQRNKGNFPGRFSGRQFSNSRSEMNVSTLELGDSALYLCASSVGVEGSPLHFGNGTRLTVT.

This clone has just a few counts. J is TRBJ2-7 and V is TRBV7-9; no definite D call. The germline CDR1 and CDR2 sequences are SEHNR and FQNEAQ (reference sequence). CDR3 length equals 14 residues. The V gene lost 5 bases and the J gene lost 0 bases, with 11 bases spanning the gap. As DNA, the CDR3 is TGTGCCAGCAGCCCAGATCTAGTCTCCTACGAGCAGTACTTC. The encoded protein is CASSPDLVSYEQYF.

The chain links TRBV30 to TRBJ2-7; D remains unclear. Germline V lookup: CDR1 GTSNPN, CDR2 SVGIG (reference sequence). Deletions cut 3 bases from V and 3 bases from J, with 6 bases between. The CDR3 length is 11 residues. The CDR3 region has the DNA TGTGCCTGGAGGAGGAACTACGAGCAGTACTTC. Encoded protein: CAWRRNYEQYF. The full variable domain, its missing parts supplied by reference TRBV30 and TRBJ2-7, is SQTIHQWPATLVQPVGSPLSLECTVEGTSNPNLYWYRQAAGRGLQLLFYSVGIGQISSEVPQNLSASRPQDRQFILSSKKLLLSDSGFYLCAWRRNYEQYFGPGTRLTVT.

The chain is built from TRBV2 and TRBJ2-7, with a weak D call TRBD1 (5 bases). The germline CDR1 and CDR2 sequences are SNHLY and FYNNEI. V dropped 2 bases and J dropped 3 bases, with 11 bases sitting between them. There are 14 residues in the CDR3. The CDR3 DNA is TGTGCCAGCAGTGAAAGGGGCACATACTACGAGCAGTACTTC. It is translated as CASSERGTYYEQYF.

As regards this clone: The same CDR3 also results from other DNA sequences found in this sample. This chain links TRBV12-3 or TRBV12-4 with TRBJ1-1; 9 nucleotides match TRBD1. The CDR3 is 13 residues long. J lost 4 bases, V lost 6 bases, and 3 bases had no gene match. The CDR3 loop reads CASSQDRGTEAFF. Written as DNA, the CDR3 is TGTGCCAGCAGCCAGGACAGGGGCACTGAAGCTTTCTTT.

J is TRBJ1-5 and V is TRBV19, with a possible D match to TRBD1 (5 bases). Germline V gives CDR1 LNHDA, CDR2 SQIVND (reference sequence). CDR3 size: 13 residues. Trimming removed 5 bases from V and 4 bases from J, with 9 bases in between. CDR3 loop: CASSWGRNQPQHF. The CDR3 DNA follows: TGTGCCAGTAGTTGGGGGAGGAATCAGCCCCAGCATTTT.

About this clone itself: At one end the junction does not follow the germline gene, possibly because of a read error. This chain connects TRBV12-3 or TRBV12-4 to TRBJ2-1; TRBD2 matches 8 bases. This CDR3 is built from 13 residues. The CDR3 DNA follows: TGTGCCAGCAGTTTAGAGCGGGAGCAGTGTGTGCTCTTC. Translation gives CASSLEREQCVLF.

The rearrangement uses TRBV7-8 and TRBJ1-3; D might be TRBD1 (5 bases). V was pared by 2 bases and J by 5 bases, with 19 bases between. CDR1 and CDR2 from the germline V gene are SGHVS and FQNEAQ. The CDR3 sequence is 17 residues long. The CDR3 region is CASSLYVGQGGRNTIYF. CDR3 bases: TGTGCCAGCAGCTTATACGTAGGGCAGGGCGGACGAAACACCATATATTTT. Full variable domain (missing parts from reference TRBV7-8 and TRBJ1-3): GAGVSQSPRYKVAKRGQDVALRCDPISGHVSLFWYQQALGQGPEFLTYFQNEAQLDKSGLPSDRFFAERPEGSVSTLKIQRTQQEDSAVYLCASSLYVGQGGRNTIYFGEGSWLTVV.

The rearrangement joins TRBV5-6 to TRBJ1-1; TRBD1 matches at 7 bases. The CDR3 spans 13 residues. Trimming cost V 4 bases and J 10 bases; bases outside gene matches: 10. Germline V lookup: CDR1 SGHDT, CDR2 YYEEEE. As DNA, the CDR3 is TGTGCCAGCAGCGCCGTAGGGGGCGTTGGAGCTTTCTTT. Translated: CASSAVGGVGAFF.

V gene TRBV13 combines with J gene TRBJ1-3; the D is unclear. CDR1 and CDR2 (germline): PRHDT, FYEKMQ (reference sequence). CDR3 length equals 15 residues. The V and J ends lost 9 bases and 0 bases respectively, with 15 bases between them. CDR3 DNA: TGTGCCAGTCAACGCGGGGTGAACTCTGGAAACACCATATATTTT. Encoded protein: CASQRGVNSGNTIYF.

V is TRBV6-2 or TRBV6-3 and J is TRBJ2-7; perhaps TRBD1 as D (5 bases). Trimming took off 1 base at V and 6 bases at J, with 13 bases between the two ends. Germline assignment: CDR1 MNHEY and CDR2 SVGEGT. This CDR3 spans 14 amino acids. The CDR3 is CASSYFEGHSEQYF. Written as DNA, the CDR3 is TGTGCCAGCAGTTACTTCGAAGGACATTCCGAGCAGTACTTC.

The chain combines TRBV7-2 with TRBJ1-4; no clear D. Trimming left V 4 bases short and J 8 bases short, with 17 bases between. Germline V lookup: CDR1 SGHTA, CDR2 FQGNSA. The CDR3 totals 15 residues. The CDR3 DNA sequence: TGTGCCAGCAGCTCACAAACAGACCGCAACGAAAAACTGTTTTTT. Translated: CASSSQTDRNEKLFF.

The DNA of the CDR3 is TGTGCCAGTAAAACAGGTTATAACGGATTTTCACCCCTCCACTTT. Translating gives CASKTGYNGFSPLHF. The chain has TRBV19 and TRBJ1-6; D perhaps matches TRBD1 (5 bases). V lost 7 bases and J lost 9, with 19 bases in between. The CDR3 extends over 15 amino acids. From germline, CDR1 is LNHDA and CDR2 SQIVND (reference sequence).

The gene calls are TRBV5-1 and TRBJ1-1; D call uncertain. The CDR3 is made up of 13 amino acids. With 5 bases removed from V and 8 bases from J, the gap between germline ends came to 16 bases. In germline, CDR1 is SGHRS, CDR2 YFSETQ. The CDR3 nucleotides read TGCGCCAGCAGAGAGGCAGAGGTGGAGGAAGCTTTCTTT. It yields the protein CASREAEVEEAFF.

In the case of this clone: Additional DNA sequences in this sample encode the identical CDR3. CDR3 nucleotide sequence: TGTGCCAGCAGTTTATCCGGTTACGAGCAGTACTTC. It encodes CASSLSGYEQYF. The V call is TRBV27, the J call TRBJ2-7; D not certain. The V gene's germline CDR1 is MNHEY and CDR2 SMNVEV (reference sequence). Trimming removed 0 bases at V and 4 bases at J, with 4 bases between. The CDR3 runs 12 residues.

The chain uses TRBV6-5 and TRBJ2-7; TRBD2 matches at 7 bases. The germline V gene has CDR1 MNHEY and CDR2 SVGAGI. The CDR3 contains 13 residues. V dropped 9 bases and J dropped 5; count of bases not matched to a gene: 10. DNA of the CDR3: TGTGCCAGTAACTCGGGGGGAGCCCACGAGCAGTACTTC. Its translation is CASNSGGAHEQYF.

The chain recombines TRBV2 with TRBJ2-7; no clear D gene. This CDR3 contains 15 residues. V was trimmed by 5 bases and J by 2 bases, leaving 16 bases between them. Germline assignment: CDR1 SNHLY and CDR2 FYNNEI. CDR3 nucleotides: TGTGCCAGCAGTTGGTCGGCCACTAAGACCTACGAGCAGTACTTC. Translating it yields CASSWSATKTYEQYF. The whole variable domain, remainder taken from reference TRBV2 and TRBJ2-7, is EPEVTQTPSHQVTQMGQEVILRCVPISNHLYFYWYRQILGQKVEFLVSFYNNEISEKSEIFDDQFSVERPDGSNFTLKIRSTKLEDSAMYFCASSWSATKTYEQYFGPGTRLTVT.

The chain joins TRBV28 to TRBJ1-5, with 8 bases fitting TRBD1. V was clipped by 3 bases and J by 5 bases; unmatched bases: 6. The CDR3 contains 15 residues. Germline CDR1 MDHEN, CDR2 SYDVKM. CDR3: CASSFRQGMDQPQHF. As DNA, the CDR3 is TGTGCCAGCAGTTTTAGACAGGGGATGGATCAGCCCCAGCATTTT.

The chain combines TRBV6-2 or TRBV6-3 with TRBJ1-1; possibly TRBD1 for D (5 bases). The germline CDR1 and CDR2 sequences are MNHEY and SVGEGT. This CDR3 is built from 11 residues. V shed 3 bases and J shed 8 bases, with 7 bases lying between them. The chain's CDR3 is CASSYGAEAFF. As DNA, the CDR3 is TGTGCCAGCAGTTATGGGGCGGAAGCTTTCTTT.

V and J are TRBV4-1 and TRBJ2-1, with TRBD2 matching 10 bases. The CDR3 has 15 residues. Germline CDR1 and CDR2: MGHRA and YSYEKL. The V gene end was trimmed by 6 bases and the J gene end by 4 bases; junction bases not matched to a gene: 6. The DNA of the CDR3 is TGCGCCAGCAGTCGCAGCGGGGGGGAGTACAATGAGCAGTTCTTC. Translating it yields CASSRSGGEYNEQFF.